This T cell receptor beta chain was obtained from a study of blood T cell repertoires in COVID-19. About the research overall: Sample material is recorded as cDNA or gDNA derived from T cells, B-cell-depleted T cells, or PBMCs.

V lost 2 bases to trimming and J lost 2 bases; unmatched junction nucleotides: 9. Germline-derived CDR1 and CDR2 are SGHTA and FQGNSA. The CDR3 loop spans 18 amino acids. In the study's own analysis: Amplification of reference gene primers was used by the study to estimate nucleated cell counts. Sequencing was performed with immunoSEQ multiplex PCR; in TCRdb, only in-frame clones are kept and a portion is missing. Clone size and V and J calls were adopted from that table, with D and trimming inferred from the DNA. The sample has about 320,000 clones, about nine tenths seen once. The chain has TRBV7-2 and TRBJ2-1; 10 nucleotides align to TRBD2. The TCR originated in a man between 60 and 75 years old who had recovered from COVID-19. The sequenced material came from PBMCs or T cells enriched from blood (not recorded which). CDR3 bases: TGTGCCAGCAGCTTACGAGGGGCGGGGACTAGCGCCTACAATGAGCAGTTCTTC. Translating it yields CASSLRGAGTSAYNEQFF.